A single sample gave rise to the 10 T cell receptor beta chains below, sequenced in a study of CD8 T cells in Susac syndrome. Random hexamers were used to reverse transcribe about 0.5 to 1 ug of RNA. MiXCR, applied by TCRdb to the immunoSEQ multiplex PCR reads, yields one record per CDR3 protein. The table records about 120,000 distinct CDR3 sequences, less than 95% of them present only once. The sequenced material came from CD4+ T cells from PBMCs. The origin of the receptors is a human donor in good health.

The V gene is TRBV7-3, the J gene TRBJ2-3; weak D call: TRBD2 (6 bases). This CDR3 spans 15 amino acids. Trimming removed 5 bases from V and 2 bases from J, with 14 bases in between. CDR1 SGHTA and CDR2 FQGTGA come from the germline V gene. The CDR3 coding sequence is TGTGCCAGCAGCCTAAGGGGACTGCTCACAGATACGCAGTATTTT. Encoded protein: CASSLRGLLTDTQYF.

V and J are TRBV19 and TRBJ2-2; D possibly corresponds to TRBD1 (5 bases). The CDR3 totals 15 residues. Germline lookup yields CDR1 LNHDA and CDR2 SQIVND (reference sequence). Deletions cut 2 bases from V and 7 bases from J, with 14 bases between. The CDR3 coding sequence is TGTGCCAGTAGTATACAGGGTCTGATAGGCGGGGAGCTGTTTTTT. It specifies CASSIQGLIGGELFF.

The rearrangement joins TRBV20-1 to TRBJ2-7; the match to TRBD1 covers 9 bases. Germline V CDR1 and CDR2: DFQATT, SNEGSKA (reference sequence). The J segment lost 5 bases and the V segment lost 6 bases, leaving 8 bases of the junction unmatched. This CDR3 contains 13 residues. The CDR3 DNA reads as TGCAGTGCCGCGCGGACAGGGGTCCACGAGCAGTACTTC. Residues: CSAARTGVHEQYF.

The V gene is TRBV29-1, the J gene TRBJ2-3, with a tentative D call TRBD2 (7 bases). The CDR3 totals 15 residues. V dropped 1 base and J dropped 4 bases, with 15 bases sitting between them. Per the germline V gene, CDR1 is SQVTM and CDR2 is ANQGSEA. This chain's CDR3 is CSVEAKGGGPDTQYF. The CDR3 DNA follows: TGCAGCGTTGAAGCCAAAGGGGGGGGCCCAGATACGCAGTATTTT.

This sequence joins TRBV29-1 and TRBJ2-1; possibly TRBD2 for D (6 bases). CDR3 length equals 13 residues. Germline V gene lookup returns CDR1 SQVTM and CDR2 ANQGSEA. Trimming cost V 4 bases and J 3 bases, with 10 bases left between them. CDR3 residues: CSVGLAVYNEQFF. CDR3 DNA sequence: TGCAGCGTTGGTTTAGCGGTCTACAATGAGCAGTTCTTC.

The V and J genes are TRBV6-2 or TRBV6-3 and TRBJ2-7, with 11 bases fitting TRBD1. V shed 5 bases and J 5 bases; nucleotides not matched to a gene: 11. The CDR3 runs 16 residues. Germline CDR1 reads MNHEY; CDR2 reads SVGEGT. The chain's CDR3 is CASSRGRTGGIDEQYF. In DNA, the CDR3 is TGTGCCAGCAGTCGGGGCCGGACAGGGGGCATCGACGAGCAGTACTTC.

This sequence joins TRBV19 and TRBJ1-4; D gene unclear. Germline lookup yields CDR1 LNHDA and CDR2 SQIVND (reference sequence). This CDR3 comprises 15 residues. V dropped 5 bases and J dropped 7 bases, with 17 bases sitting between them. As DNA, the CDR3 is TGTGCCAGTAGTCCCCAGTCAACGTCCGGTGAAAAACTGTTTTTT. Protein: CASSPQSTSGEKLFF.

This chain links TRBV5-6 with TRBJ2-7; 9 nucleotides match TRBD1. J gave up 3 bases and V 3 bases, and 10 bases lay outside the gene matches. This CDR3 is built from 16 residues. Germline V gene data show CDR1 as SGHDT and CDR2 as YYEEEE. CDR3 DNA sequence: TGTGCCAGCAGCTCTCTGGCCGGGACAGGGTACTACGAGCAGTACTTC. Protein: CASSSLAGTGYYEQYF.

The CDR3 DNA follows: TGTGCCAGCAGTCCCCGGCTAGCGGGAGTGTACGAGCAGTACTTC. This encodes CASSPRLAGVYEQYF. The rearrangement joins TRBV6-5 to TRBJ2-7, with 10 bases identical to TRBD2. The length of the CDR3 is 15 residues. V was clipped by 5 bases and J by 4 bases; unmatched bases: 8. In germline, CDR1 is MNHEY, CDR2 SVGAGI.

This clonotype was detected once. The chain uses TRBV9 and TRBJ2-5; possibly TRBD2 for D (5 bases). Germline V gives CDR1 SGDLS, CDR2 YYNGEE. The CDR3 contains 13 residues. Trimming cost V 3 bases and J 4 bases, with 10 bases left between them. CDR3 in amino acids: CASSGGGGETQYF. CDR3 bases: TGTGCCAGCAGCGGTGGAGGAGGAGAGACCCAGTACTTC.